This T cell receptor beta chain is drawn from a study of blood T cells in healthy people across ages (dated by TCRdb to the mid-2010s). About the full investigation: Template switching captured roughly one uniquely barcoded TCR beta cDNA molecule per two T cells in model experiments. The donors were divided into four age groups: young (average around 16 years), middle-aged (around 41), aged (about 60) and long-lived (roughly 82). For two donors (one aged 18 to 29 and one aged 80 or older), the study analyzed two additional independent replicas of 1 million unique cDNA reads from the same blood draw. To track age-related changes in TCR beta repertoire diversity, the study relied on deep sequencing normalized with unique cDNA molecular identifiers. To avoid experimental bias, donors of different ages were spread randomly across the sequencing lanes.

Donors were about 36 systemically healthy Caucasian individuals from Russia aged 6 to 90 years. About 9.6 milliliters of peripheral blood were collected from each donor into EDTA-treated Vacutainer tubes. PBMCs were isolated by Ficoll-Paque density-gradient centrifugation, with at least 6.5 million obtained per sample. Trizol reagent was used to extract total RNA from PBMCs, with at least 5.5 micrograms per sample. Naive CD45RAhigh/CD27high T cell percentages were measured by flow cytometry on a PBMC aliquot from every donor. From a lookup of the germline V gene, CDR1 and CDR2 are MNHEY and SVGEGT. CDR3 length: 12 amino acids, cysteine to phenylalanine. Only the CDR3 DNA stays, 36 bases, in frame from base 1. The method was 5' RACE. Instrument used: Illumina HiSeq 2500. The second PCR ran for about 7 to 11 cycles and used a J-beta primer mix along with a sample-barcoded 5' primer. A unique molecular identifier was introduced onto each TCR beta cDNA molecule by a template-switch 5' adaptor carrying 12 random nucleotides. Each sample yielded at least 2.5 million CDR3-containing paired-end reads. The Mint cDNA synthesis kit, primed by a TRBC-specific oligonucleotide, was used to synthesize first-strand cDNA from all RNA. Following uracil-DNA glycosylase treatment, a first 18-cycle PCR with universal primers M1SS and BC2_uni_R was performed on all cDNA. The authors' analysis ran thus. For normalization, 1 million high-quality reads were randomly selected from each sample, with every read carrying a distinct molecular identifier. Reads with shared molecular identifiers were discarded instead of being binned into consensus sequences. MiTCR, set to a Q25 quality threshold and the strictest error-elimination algorithm, was used for CDR3 identification, clonotype clustering and error correction. A nonparametric unseen species model with Euler transformation was used to estimate lower-bound total TCR beta diversity. TCRdb reanalyzed the raw reads on its own, using fastp at Q25 for trimming and MiXCR for clone calling, and kept in-frame beta chains. CDR3 protein sequences are deduplicated, and each keeps its most common genes and DNA. The V and J calls were not made by the authors but by TCRdb's processing. In all, the sample holds hundreds of thousands of distinct CDR3 sequences, and 40% to 45% of those were seen once. The leading ten clones occupy around 30% of the sample.

Broad study findings and their caveats: The long-lived group showed more naive CD4+ T cells, fewer expanded clones and increased TCR diversity than the aged group, suggesting age selection. Because the CMV infection status of the donors was unknown, age-related changes in expanded clonotypes may potentially have been confounded. Bulk unsorted PBMC profiling prevented conclusive comparison of naive and antigen-experienced compartments. Observed TCR beta diversity correlated strongly with the percentage of naive T cells measured by flow cytometry. Observed TCR beta diversity per million T cells fell roughly linearly with age, and a significant reduction was already apparent by age about 43. Estimates of total diversity based on one million sequenced T cells were regarded as lower bounds and as underestimates.

A word on this clonotype: The antigen this receptor binds is unknown. No much larger clone is present one base from it, and per-base qualities are unavailable.

This clonotype was sampled from a man at least 80 years old in good health. The chain links TRBV6-2 or TRBV6-3 with TRBJ2-7; TRBD1 matches 8 bases in the middle. The J call is in doubt because the DNA end fits TRBJ2-5 better. The sample taken for sequencing was blood. The DNA is TGTGCCAGCAGGAAAGGACAGGGGACCCAGTACTTC. Its amino acids are CASRKGQGTQYF.